Below, 10 T cell receptor beta chains from the same sample are listed, as sequenced in a study of T cell repertoires in cytomegalovirus infection. TCRdb reprocessed the reads with MiXCR, giving one entry per CDR3 protein. The repertoire includes nearly 650,000 distinct CDR3 sequences, 20% to 25% of them detected once, and 8% sits in the top ten. The sequencing sample was made of CD8+ T cells from PBMCs. These receptors were collected from a human donor in good health (CMV status not recorded). Some clones in this sample may be carry-over from other donors' samples.

Note on this clonotype: Sequence at one end of the junction differs from germline and may be a read error. The genes are TRBV7-6 and TRBJ2-5; a possible D gene is TRBD1 (5 bases). The CDR3 is made up of 12 amino acids. The germline V gene has CDR1 SGHVS and CDR2 FNYEAQ. DNA for the CDR3: TGTGCCAGCAGCCCTAGGGGCCTTACCCACTACTTC. Its protein product is CASSPRGLTHYF.

The genes are TRBV10-3 and TRBJ2-7; D perhaps matches TRBD2 (5 bases). From germline, CDR1 is ENHRY and CDR2 SYGVKD. The length of the CDR3 is 15 residues. Between the trimmed V and J ends, which lost 10 bases and 4 bases, there was a span of 23 bases. The CDR3 spells CATRTETGTRYEQYV. In DNA, the CDR3 is TGTGCCACTCGGACTGAAACGGGAACAAGATACGAGCAGTACGTC.

The chain has TRBV20-1 and TRBJ2-1; perhaps TRBD1 as D (5 bases). V lost 4 bases to trimming and J lost 0 bases, with 10 bases between them. This CDR3 spans 14 amino acids. The germline V gene encodes CDR1 DFQATT and CDR2 SNEGSKA (reference sequence). Here the CDR3 DNA reads TGCAGTGCTACCCTTCAGGGCTCCTACAATGAGCAGTTCTTC. Translation gives CSATLQGSYNEQFF.

About this clonotype itself: Mismatch with germline at one junction end may stem from a read error. The chain links TRBV18 to TRBJ2-3; no firm D call. The CDR3 length is 13 residues. CDR1 and CDR2 from the germline V gene are KGHSH and LQKENI. The CDR3 loop reads CTSSPVSTDTQYF. For the CDR3, the DNA is TGTACCAGCTCACCCGTCAGCACAGATACGCAGTATTTT.

This chain links TRBV27 with TRBJ2-7, with 7 bases lining up with TRBD2. V was clipped by 9 bases and J by 2 bases; unmatched bases: 7. The CDR3 is 13 amino acids. Germline V gene sequence: CDR1 MNHEY, CDR2 SMNVEV (reference sequence). DNA of the CDR3: TGTGCCAGGGATCGGGGGACTACCTACGAGCAGTACGTC. Its protein is CARDRGTTYEQYV.

This clonotype appeared many times. V gene TRBV12-5 combines with J gene TRBJ1-1; weak D call: TRBD1 (5 bases). Germline V gene lookup returns CDR1 LGHNT and CDR2 FRNRAP. V gave up 3 bases and J gave up 1 base, with 30 bases separating them. The CDR3 extends over 21 amino acids. CDR3 amino acids: CASGFTRQSVADDPKNTEAFF. The CDR3 nucleotides are TGTGCTAGTGGTTTTACCCGACAGTCGGTGGCTGACGACCCCAAGAACACTGAAGCTTTCTTT. Full variable domain (missing parts from reference TRBV12-5 and TRBJ1-1): DARVTQTPRHKVTEMGQEVTMRCQPILGHNTVFWYRQTMMQGLELLAYFRNRAPLDDSGMPKDRFSAEMPDATLATLKIQPSEPRDSAVYFCASGFTRQSVADDPKNTEAFFGQGTRLTVV.

V gene TRBV10-2 combines with J gene TRBJ2-1; TRBD2 matches at 10 bases. Germline V gene lookup returns CDR1 WSHSY and CDR2 SAAADI. The V segment lost 7 bases and the J segment 5 bases; nucleotides outside the gene matches: 5. This CDR3 has 14 amino acids. As DNA, the CDR3 is TGCGCCAGCAATAGCGGGGGGCGCAACAATGAGCAGTTCTTC. Amino acid sequence: CASNSGGRNNEQFF.

The rearrangement joins TRBV27 to TRBJ2-2; TRBD1 matches at 9 bases. With V trimmed by 8 bases and J by 6 bases, 13 bases remained unmatched. CDR3 length: 16 amino acids. The germline V gene has CDR1 MNHEY and CDR2 SMNVEV (reference sequence). For the CDR3, the DNA is TGTGCCAGCTTGCAGAGGACAGGGGATATCGCCGGGGAGCTGTTTTTT. This codes for CASLQRTGDIAGELFF.

The chain combines TRBV20-1 with TRBJ2-7; 10 bases match TRBD1. The germline V gene has CDR1 DFQATT and CDR2 SNEGSKA (reference sequence). This CDR3 is 12 amino acids long. J lost 3 bases, V lost 6 bases, and 2 bases had no gene match. CDR3 amino acids: CSARDRGYEQYV. The DNA for the CDR3 is TGCAGTGCAAGGGACAGGGGCTACGAGCAGTACGTC.

This clonotype was counted at least ten times. The rearrangement links TRBV7-8 to TRBJ2-5; possibly TRBD1 or TRBD2 for D (7 bases each). The V gene's germline CDR1 is SGHVS and CDR2 FQNEAQ. Trimming shortened V by 2 bases and J by 2 bases, and 12 bases separated the two germline ends. The CDR3 is 15 amino acids. Here the CDR3 reads CASSLWEGQQETQYF. Written as DNA, the CDR3 is TGTGCCAGCAGCTTATGGGAGGGACAGCAAGAGACCCAGTACTTC.